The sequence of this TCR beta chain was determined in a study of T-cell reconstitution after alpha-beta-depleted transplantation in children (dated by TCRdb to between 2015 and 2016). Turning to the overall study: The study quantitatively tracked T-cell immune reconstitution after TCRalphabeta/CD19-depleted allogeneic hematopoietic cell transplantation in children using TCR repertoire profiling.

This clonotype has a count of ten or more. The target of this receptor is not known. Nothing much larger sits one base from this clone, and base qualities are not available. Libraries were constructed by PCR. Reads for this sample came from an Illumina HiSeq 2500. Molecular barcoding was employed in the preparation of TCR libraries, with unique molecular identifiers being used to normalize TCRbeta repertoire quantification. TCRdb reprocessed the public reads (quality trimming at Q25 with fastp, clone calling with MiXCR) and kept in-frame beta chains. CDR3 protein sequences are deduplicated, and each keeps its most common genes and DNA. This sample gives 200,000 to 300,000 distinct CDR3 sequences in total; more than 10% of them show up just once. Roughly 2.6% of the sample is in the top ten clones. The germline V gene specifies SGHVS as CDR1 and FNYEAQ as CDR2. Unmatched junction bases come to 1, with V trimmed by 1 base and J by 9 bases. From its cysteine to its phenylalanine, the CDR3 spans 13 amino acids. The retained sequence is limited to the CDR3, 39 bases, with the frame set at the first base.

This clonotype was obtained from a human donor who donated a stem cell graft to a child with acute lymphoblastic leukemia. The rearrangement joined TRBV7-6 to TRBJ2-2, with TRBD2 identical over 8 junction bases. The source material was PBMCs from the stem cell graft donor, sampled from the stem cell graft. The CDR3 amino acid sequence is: CASSLVSGRELFF. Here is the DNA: TGTGCCAGCAGCTTAGTTAGCGGGAGGGAGCTGTTTTTT.